This T cell receptor (beta chain) was identified during a study of shared clonotypes between healthy human individuals (TCRdb year 2020). About the study as a whole: The cohort comprised a couple of women and a few men aged 18 to 49 years. For each donor, three plates each were used for CD4 naive and CD4 memory, two plates were used for CD8 naive, and one plate was used for CD8 memory. Blood TCR repertoires of 5 or 6 healthy adults were deeply sequenced to estimate repertoire size and the extent of clonotype sharing between individuals. To increase sequencing depth and limit assay-specific biases, different laboratories used diverse techniques to prepare libraries and sequence TCR repertoires. Leukapheresis yielded between about 0.85 and 10 billion PBMCs per donor.

Trimming accounts for 0 bases at V and 1 base at J, while the number of junction bases matched to no gene is 10. The CDR3 covers 18 residues, taking in both the cysteine and the phenylalanine. The sequence is cut down to CDR3 DNA, 54 bases in frame from base 1. CDR1 is given as SGHDT and CDR2 as YYEEEE, both from the germline V gene. Study-wide findings and limitations: When a few donors were compared, the shared fraction of clonotypes was 5% to 6.5% for naive CD4, about 4% for naive CD8, more than 2% for memory CD4, and around 0.37% for memory CD8. Sampling was limited to blood, and TCR repertoires in tissue likely differ from TCR repertoires in blood. Naive subsets generally had larger estimated clonotype richness than memory subsets did. Pairwise subsampling indicated that sequencing depth was expected to affect the degree of clonotype sharing among donors. The genetic and exposure-history diversity represented was limited by the small number of donors. Compared with non-shared clonotypes, the clonotypes found in all four sorted-subset donors had higher generation probabilities. Even with the large sequencing depth, rarefaction of the sorted-subset datasets indicated that sequencing was incomplete.

Using the deep immunoSEQ assay, multiplex PCR amplified TCR CDR3 regions from genomic DNA. Genomic DNA extracted from each cell subset was distributed evenly over all wells of several immunoSEQ 96-well plates, and each plate served as one replicate. For sorted subsets, roughly 200 ng of genomic DNA, equivalent to some 30,000 T cell genomes, went into each replicate PCR. The purified libraries were quantified using a Qubit 3.0 fluorometer, sized with a Bioanalyzer 2100, and then quantified again using the KAPA Library Quantification kit. A separate single-read 150-cycle Illumina NextSeq 550 flow cell was used to sequence each immunoSEQ 96-well plate. The authors' pipeline ran thus. The immunoSEQ output contained only junctional sequences without quality scores, so filtering could not match that applied to full-length reads. To assign V/J genes and CDR3, sequences were annotated against IMGT germline references using PyIR, a Python wrapper for IgBLAST v1.9. Reads were filtered out if the reads had weak V/J assignments (E-value above 1e-6), no CDR3, stop codons, out-of-frame junctions, or ambiguous translated residues. V3J clonotypes were defined as sequences sharing the same inferred V gene, J gene, and CDR3 amino acid sequence. Percentage overlap between repertoires was calculated by dividing the number of shared unique clonotypes by the size of the smaller repertoire. Three approaches were used to assess repertoire richness: RTK rarefaction, the Chao1 estimator, and Recon v2.1 estimates of unobserved clonotypes. Generation probabilities for all TCRbeta clonotypes obtained by the gDNA method from a handful of donors were computed using OLGA. TCRdb took this table from immuneACCESS and kept in-frame rearrangements with V and J called. Such tables lack part of the clones; where checked against another copy, unresolved V genes explain under half of the gap, and the rest is unexplained. The V and J calls and clone size come from that table; D and trimming were worked out from the DNA. The sample table contains 2 million to 2.5 million clones; only one count was recorded for more than 90% of them. The top ten clones comprise more than 0.1% of the sample.

Donors were healthy HIV-negative adults with no recently reported acute infections or vaccinations. Every donor was a Caucasian adult living in Nashville, Tennessee, USA. CD4+ T cells were enriched by magnetic negative selection, after which naive cells were positively selected on CD45RA and the negative fraction was taken as the memory subset. Blood was collected by leukapheresis, and PBMCs were isolated by Ficoll-Histopaque density gradient centrifugation and then cryopreserved in liquid nitrogen vapor phase. Analytical flow cytometry was used to check the purity and quantity of each magnetically sorted T cell population. From each sorted fraction, genomic DNA was isolated and quantified by UV absorbance on a Nanodrop 2000c. In the case of this clone: The clone's antigen remains unknown. Base-call qualities are not available, and no considerably larger clone is one nucleotide away.

Recombination linked TRBV5-6 to TRBJ2-7, and TRBD2 aligns with 10 junction nucleotides. This clonotype was sampled from a man younger than 35 in good health. The sample comprised naive CD4+ T cells sorted from blood. The sample's cell subset or site label, in plain terms: CD45RA+ positively selected. In nucleotides, the sequence is TGTGCCAGCAGCTTGGGTCCTAGCGGGAGTCCGAAGTCCTACGAGCAGTACTTC. The encoded protein is CASSLGPSGSPKSYEQYF.